This T cell receptor beta chain came from a study of T-cell memory formation after mild COVID-19. Looking at the study overall: The TCR clusters were mostly specific to one donor. Findings of the study overall: Cross-reactive memory appears to have joined, as suggested by some responding clones showing up in pre-infection memory. Mainly CM and EM harbored the contracting CD4+ clones; mainly EMRA harbored the CD8+ ones.

Using its own MiXCR run on the 5' RACE reads, TCRdb lists one record per CDR3 protein. The table includes about 390,000 distinct CDR3 sequences, approximately 16% detected once. With regard to this clonotype: Its antigen is unknown.

Trimming shortened V by 1 base and J by 2 bases, and 14 bases separated the two germline ends. The CDR3 sequence is 15 residues long. Germline CDR1 is DFQATT and CDR2 is SNEGSKA (reference sequence). The sample was PBMCs or a T cell subset sorted from them (not recorded which). This TCR derives from a man younger than 35 who had mild COVID-19 (a few samples of this study predate the infection). Cell type and time point are not known. The rearrangement joins TRBV20-1 to TRBJ2-5; D gene uncertain. The CDR3 sequence: CSARAPRAVQETQYF. The DNA of the CDR3 is TGCAGTGCTAGAGCGCCCCGGGCAGTACAAGAGACCCAGTACTTC.